The rows below give T cell receptor beta chains drawn from one sample of a study of response to subunit inactivated influenza vaccine. TCRdb re-called the RT-PCR reads through MiXCR, storing one row per CDR3 protein. The sample consists of around 190,000 distinct CDR3 sequences, 9.2% of them appearing once. The sequencing used non-naive T cells sorted from PBMCs, collected on the day of vaccination. These receptors all come from a man aged 45-65 years who received an inactivated influenza vaccine. CDR3s include the opening cysteine and the closing phenylalanine or tryptophan. The D gene is left open where the match is weak. The size entry is marked missing in some rows and otherwise reads once, few, many or a size class.

CDR3nt | CDR3aa | j_gene | v_gene | abundance | d_gene
TGCAGTGCTAGAGATGGGGGGCCTGGAAACACCATATATTTT | CSARDGGPGNTIYF | TRBJ1-3 | TRBV20-1 | few | NA
TGTGCCAGTAGGGGACAGGGATGGGCCGGGGAGCTGTTTTTT | CASRGQGWAGELFF | TRBJ2-2 | TRBV19 | few | TRBD1
TGCGCCAGCAGCCTATACAGGGAGAACACTGAAGCTTTCTTT | CASSLYRENTEAFF | TRBJ1-1 | TRBV4-1 | many | NA
TGTGCCAGCAGCCCACGGGAACCCTACGAGCAGTACTTC | CASSPREPYEQYF | TRBJ2-7 | TRBV7-8 | few | NA
TGCAGTGCTAGATCCCGGACAGTGAACACCGGGGAGCTGTTTTTT | CSARSRTVNTGELFF | TRBJ2-2 | TRBV20-1 | NA | NA
TGTGCCAGCAGCTTAGCGGCAGGGTGGGATACGCAGTATTTT | CASSLAAGWDTQYF | TRBJ2-3 | TRBV7-8 | many | NA
TGTGCCAGCAGCCCCTTGGGATATGTCTCCTACGAGCAGTACTTC | CASSPLGYVSYEQYF | TRBJ2-7 | TRBV11-2 | few | NA
TGTGCCAGCAGCCCTAAGGTTGGGGTCTATAATTCACCCCTCCACTTT | CASSPKVGVYNSPLHF | TRBJ1-6 | TRBV7-8 | NA | NA
TGTGCCAGCAGACCCTGGGCAGGATATGAAAAACTGTTTTTT | CASRPWAGYEKLFF | TRBJ1-4 | TRBV6-1 | NA | NA
TGCGCCAGCAGTGAGTCGATCAATTCACCCCTCCACTTT | CASSESINSPLHF | TRBJ1-6 | TRBV10-2 | NA | NA
TGTGCCAGCTCACCACAGCAGGGTACTAACTATGGCTACACCTTC | CASSPQQGTNYGYTF | TRBJ1-2 | TRBV18 | NA | NA
TGTGCCAGCTCACCGGTGCGGGGGTACACTGAAGCTTTCTTT | CASSPVRGYTEAFF | TRBJ1-1 | TRBV18 | many | NA
TGTGCCAGCAGAGGCCGTAGCGGGGGCACAGATACGCAGTATTTT | CASRGRSGGTDTQYF | TRBJ2-3 | TRBV12-3/TRBV12-4 | few | TRBD2
TGTGCCAGCAGCTTACAGGGGGCAATGTACGAGCAGTACTTC | CASSLQGAMYEQYF | TRBJ2-7 | TRBV11-1 | NA | TRBD1
TGTGCCAGTAGTATACTTGGGCAGGGGGCCGGCGAGCAGTACTTC | CASSILGQGAGEQYF | TRBJ2-7 | TRBV19 | few | TRBD1
TGCGCCAGCAGTGACTTCTGGATCCAGGGGTTGAAGAATACGCAGTATTTT | CASSDFWIQGLKNTQYF | TRBJ2-3 | TRBV10-2 | NA | NA
TGTGCCAGCAGCCAAGATACTCCTAGGAACACCGGGGAGCTGTTTTTT | CASSQDTPRNTGELFF | TRBJ2-2 | TRBV3-1 | NA | NA
TGTGCCAGCTCACAGCTTGCTGGGGAGACCCAGTACTTC | CASSQLAGETQYF | TRBJ2-5 | TRBV18 | once | NA